This T cell receptor (beta chain) was captured in a study of CD8+ T cells in alopecia areata. General study points: The treated group had a single nonresponder, limiting CD8+ expansion-response conclusions. On tofacitinib, scalp clonality and expanded CD8+ clones among top 100 fell significantly.

It was cDNA, reverse transcribed from extracted RNA, that served as the sequencing template. Measured with immunoSEQ multiplex PCR; TCRdb has only the in-frame clones, and not every one. This sample has 90,000 to 150,000 clones; around 53% occur once, and the top ten carry around 0.44%. This sample's treatment: oral pan-JAK inhibitor, 5-10 mg twice daily. This clone was counted at least ten times. Its antigen is as yet unknown. There are 15 residues in the CDR3. Germline V gene data show CDR1 as MGHRA and CDR2 as YSYEKL. The junction had 9 bases not matched to a gene; V was cut back by 5 bases and J by 2 bases.

The chain combines TRBV4-1 with TRBJ2-7; 7 nucleotides match TRBD1. The source of this sequence is a human donor with alopecia areata. The source was CD4+ T cells sorted from blood, collected at week 4, from a patient treated with tofacitinib. This CDR3 reads CASSLSGQPTYEQYF. CDR3 in DNA: TGCGCCAGCAGCTTATCGGGACAGCCTACCTACGAGCAGTACTTC.